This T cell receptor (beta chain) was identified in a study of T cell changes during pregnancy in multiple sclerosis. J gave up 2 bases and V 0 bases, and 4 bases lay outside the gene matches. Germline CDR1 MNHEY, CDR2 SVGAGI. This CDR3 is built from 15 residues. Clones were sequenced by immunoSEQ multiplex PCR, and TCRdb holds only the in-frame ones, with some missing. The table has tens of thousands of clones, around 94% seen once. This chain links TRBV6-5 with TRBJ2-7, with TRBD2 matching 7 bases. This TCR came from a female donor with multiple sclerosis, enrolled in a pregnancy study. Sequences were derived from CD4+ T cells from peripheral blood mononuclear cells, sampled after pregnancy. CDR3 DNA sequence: TGTGCCAGCAGTTACTCGGGAGGGGTCGCCTACGAGCAGTACTTC. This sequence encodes CASSYSGGVAYEQYF.